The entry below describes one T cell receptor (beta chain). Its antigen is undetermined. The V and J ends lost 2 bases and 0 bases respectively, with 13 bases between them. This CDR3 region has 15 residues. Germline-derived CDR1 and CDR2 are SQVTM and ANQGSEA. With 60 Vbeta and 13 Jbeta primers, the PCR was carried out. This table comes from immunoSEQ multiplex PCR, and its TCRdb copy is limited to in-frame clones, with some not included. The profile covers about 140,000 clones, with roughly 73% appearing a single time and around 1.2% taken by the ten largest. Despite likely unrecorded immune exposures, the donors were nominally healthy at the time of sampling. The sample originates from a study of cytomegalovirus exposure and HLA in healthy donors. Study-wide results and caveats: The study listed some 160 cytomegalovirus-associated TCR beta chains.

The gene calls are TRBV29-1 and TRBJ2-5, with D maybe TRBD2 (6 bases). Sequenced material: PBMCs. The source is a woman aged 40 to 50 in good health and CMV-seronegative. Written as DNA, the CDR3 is TGCAGCGTTGAATCGGGCGGGGCCTACCAAGAGACCCAGTACTTC. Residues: CSVESGGAYQETQYF. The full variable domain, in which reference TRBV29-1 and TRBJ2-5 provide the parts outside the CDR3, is SAVISQKPSRDICQRGTSLTIQCQVDSQVTMMFWYRQQPGQSLTLIATANQGSEATYESGFVIDKFPISRPNLTFSTLTVSNMSPEDSSIYLCSVESGGAYQETQYFGPGTRLLVL.